One TCR beta chain is described in this entry. The entry originates in a study of technical replicates of blood from a few donors. Unmatched junction bases numbered 8, after V lost 4 bases and J lost 3 bases. In germline, CDR1 is MNHNY, CDR2 SVGAGI (reference sequence). This CDR3 has 16 amino acids. Sequenced by immunoSEQ multiplex PCR; TCRdb stores in-frame clones only, minus some. The sample lists 76,000 or so clones, around nine tenths occurring once. This chain links TRBV6-6 with TRBJ2-1, with 8 bases that match TRBD2. The TCR originated in a human donor in good health. Sequencing was performed on T cells isolated from PBMCs. The CDR3 nucleotides read TGTGCCAGCAGTTCGGGCACCGGGGGGGGCTACAATGAGCAGTTCTTC. The encoded protein is CASSSGTGGGYNEQFF.